This TCR beta chain stems from a study of T cells in Graves' hyperthyroidism and ophthalmopathy. Study-level findings and limits: Most thyroid-expanded clonotypes above 0.001 were also found in blood.

The CDR3 has 14 amino acids. V lost 7 bases and J 0 bases, leaving 10 bases between the germline ends. Germline lookup yields CDR1 SGDLS and CDR2 YYNGEE. TCR beta CDR3 region amplification was performed from RNA transcripts. The HTBI primer set was used in a first-round RT-PCR of the TCR CDR3. TCRdb reanalysed the multiplex PCR reads using MiXCR and keeps one entry per CDR3 protein. The sample lists about 600,000 distinct CDR3 sequences; 16% were seen once. On this clonotype: What it binds is unknown.

The V gene is TRBV9, the J gene TRBJ2-2; D is possibly TRBD2 (6 bases). The receptor's source is a woman between 35 and 50 years old with Graves' ophthalmopathy. Sequences were obtained from blood. The CDR3 DNA follows: TGTGCCAGCGGGACTCCTCCGAACACCGGGGAGCTGTTTTTT. This encodes CASGTPPNTGELFF. Looking up the rest from reference TRBV9 and TRBJ2-2 gives the full variable domain: DSGVTQTPKHLITATGQRVTLRCSPRSGDLSVYWYQQSLDQGLQFLIQYYNGEERAKGNILERFSAQQFPDLHSELNLSSLELGDSALYFCASGTPPNTGELFFGEGSRLTVL.